The following is a TCR beta chain sequence with its context. The germline V gene encodes CDR1 KGHSH and CDR2 LQKENI. This CDR3 has 15 amino acids. V was trimmed by 4 bases and J by 0 bases, leaving 12 bases between them. Data came from immunoSEQ multiplex PCR; TCRdb stores just in-frame clones and leaves some out. The data contain some 170,000 clones, roughly nine tenths of them singletons. This entry belongs to a study of lymphopenia after photon versus proton radiotherapy. The V gene is TRBV18, the J gene TRBJ1-1, with D possibly being TRBD1 (5 bases). Sequenced here: peripheral blood, sampled from a patient treated with photon-based radiotherapy. This clonotype originated in a man in his fifties or sixties with gastric cancer. In DNA, the CDR3 is TGTGCCAGCTCACTACTGGACAATATGAACACTGAAGCTTTCTTT. Its translation is CASSLLDNMNTEAFF.